Sequencing of this T cell receptor (beta chain) was carried out in a study of blood T cell repertoires in COVID-19. On the study more broadly: Whether acute or convalescent, the COVID-19 samples came from the United States, Italy and Spain. PBMCs, B-cell-depleted T cells, or T cells were the source of the cDNA or gDNA that made up the material.

In the original workflow: Reference gene primer amplification in the assay estimated nucleated cell counts. Data came from immunoSEQ multiplex PCR; TCRdb stores just in-frame clones and leaves some out. The V and J calls and clone size were taken over from that table, and D and trimming were inferred from the DNA. The data show about 160,000 clones, over 90% seen once. Germline V CDR1 and CDR2: SGDLS, YYNGEE. The length of the CDR3 is 16 residues. V was shortened by 3 bases and J by 3 bases, with 16 bases between the two germline ends. The chain carries TRBV9 and TRBJ1-3; perhaps TRBD1 as D (6 bases). The TCR originated in a man aged 45-65 years with acute or convalescent COVID-19. The sequencing sample was made of peripheral blood. DNA of the CDR3: TGTGCCAGCAGCGCCTTCTCACAGGGCTTTGGAAACACCATATATTTT. Its protein product is CASSAFSQGFGNTIYF.